This entry is about one T cell receptor beta chain. Its cognate antigen is unknown. Other DNA variants within this sample encode the same CDR3. The sample is drawn from a study of graft-versus-host responses after intestinal transplantation. Repertoires were generated with immunoSEQ multiplex PCR, while TCRdb's copy carries only in-frame clones and drops some. The sample holds 96,000 or so clones; 92% are singletons and the top ten take roughly 0.17%. V gave up 1 base and J gave up 0 bases; unmatched junction bases: 2. The CDR3 runs 17 residues. Germline V gene lookup returns CDR1 LGHNA and CDR2 YNFKEQ.

The chain combines TRBV4-2 with TRBJ2-7, with 14 bases fitting TRBD2. The material sequenced was unstimulated CD4+ T cells sorted from spleen or lymph node cells, taken before intestinal transplant. The sequence came from a human donor who received an intestinal transplant. CDR3 loop: CASSQGLAGGSSYEQYF. In nucleotides, the CDR3 is TGTGCCAGCAGCCAAGGACTAGCGGGAGGGAGCTCCTACGAGCAGTACTTC.